The clone carrying this T cell receptor (beta chain) has ten or more counts. What it binds is not known. The record originates from a study of T cells in Graves' hyperthyroidism and ophthalmopathy. Amplified TCR beta CDR3 regions derived from RNA transcripts. First-round RT-PCR targeting the TCR CDR3 was performed with the HTBI primer set. Each CDR3 protein is one row after TCRdb ran MiXCR on the multiplex PCR reads. The sample lists about 590,000 distinct CDR3 sequences, about 15% seen once, with 6.5% to 8% in the top ten. Study-wide points: Blood also showed most of the thyroid clonotypes that were expanded above 0.001. Classification by a 13 V-J model distinguished ophthalmopathy from stable hyperthyroidism.

Participants, patients aged 18 to 65, had newly diagnosed hyperthyroidism with a duration under 2 months. Uncontrolled infection, other autoimmune disease, pregnancy or lactation excluded patients. The V and J ends lost 6 bases and 6 bases respectively, with 24 bases between them. CDR3 length: 17 amino acids. CDR1 and CDR2 (germline): WNHNN, SYGVQD (reference sequence). What was sequenced was blood. This TCR was sampled from a woman aged 30 to 39 with Graves' hyperthyroidism. The chain is built from TRBV10-1 and TRBJ2-1, with D perhaps matching TRBD1 (5 bases). CDR3 region: CASSGRRGRVTFNEQFF. CDR3 sequence (DNA): TGCGCCAGCAGCGGCCGTAGGGGCAGGGTTACCTTCAATGAGCAGTTCTTC.